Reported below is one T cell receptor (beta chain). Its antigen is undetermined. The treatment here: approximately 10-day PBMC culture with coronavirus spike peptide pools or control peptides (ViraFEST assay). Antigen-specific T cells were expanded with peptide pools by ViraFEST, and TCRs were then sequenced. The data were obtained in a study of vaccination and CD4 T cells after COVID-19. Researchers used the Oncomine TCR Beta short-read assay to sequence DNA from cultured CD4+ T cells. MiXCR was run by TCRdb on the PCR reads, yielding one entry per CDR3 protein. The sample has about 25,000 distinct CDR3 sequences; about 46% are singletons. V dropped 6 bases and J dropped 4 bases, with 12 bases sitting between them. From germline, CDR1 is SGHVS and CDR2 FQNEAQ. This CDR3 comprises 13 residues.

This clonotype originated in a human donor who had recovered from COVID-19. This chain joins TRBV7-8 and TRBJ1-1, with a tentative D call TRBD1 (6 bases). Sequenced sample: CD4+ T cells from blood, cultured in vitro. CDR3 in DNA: TGTGCCAGCAGATCTCAGGGGTCCACTGAAGCTTTCTTT. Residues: CASRSQGSTEAFF.